The 28 T cell receptor beta chains below all came from one sample that was sequenced in a study of T cell responses to AZD1222 COVID-19 vaccine. Sequencing was performed with immunoSEQ multiplex PCR; in TCRdb, only in-frame clones are kept and a portion is missing. Of about 73,000 clones in the sample, roughly nine tenths were seen once. Sample: peripheral blood, taken 28 days after the second AZD1222 dose. These receptors were collected from an adult who received the AZD1222 COVID-19 vaccine.

This clone was counted a single time. The rearrangement links TRBV5-4 to TRBJ2-1, with TRBD2 matching 9 bases. V dropped 4 bases and J dropped 1; count of bases not matched to a gene: 3. Germline assignment: CDR1 SGHNT and CDR2 YYREEE (reference sequence). CDR3 length: 15 residues. The CDR3 loop reads CASSAGGQSYNEQFF. CDR3 nucleotides: TGTGCCAGCAGCGCGGGGGGGCAGTCCTACAATGAGCAGTTCTTC.

The chain employs TRBV24-1 and TRBJ2-1; tentative D call: TRBD2 (6 bases). V lost 4 bases and J 13 bases, leaving 16 bases between the germline ends. In germline, CDR1 is KGHDR, CDR2 SFDVKD. The CDR3 extends over 13 amino acids. The DNA of the CDR3 is TGTGCCACCAGTGAGGCCGGGAGCCCCCGACAGTTCTTC. Protein product: CATSEAGSPRQFF.

The chain couples TRBV5-1 to TRBJ2-1; 7 bases line up with TRBD1. The CDR3 extends over 14 amino acids. CDR1 SGHRS and CDR2 YFSETQ come from the germline V gene. With 0 bases clipped from V and 9 bases from J, the junction kept 6 bases outside the gene matches. The CDR3 sequence is CASSLVVGGTEQFF. The CDR3 DNA follows: TGCGCCAGCAGCTTGGTGGTAGGGGGCACTGAGCAGTTCTTC.

V is TRBV3-1 (or the pseudogene TRBV3-2) and J is TRBJ2-7; 7 bases align to TRBD1. V dropped 1 base and J dropped 0; count of bases not matched to a gene: 3. Germline lookup yields CDR1 LGHDT and CDR2 YNNKEL (reference sequence). The CDR3 covers 15 residues. The chain's CDR3 is CASSQGTGGSYEQYF. The CDR3 DNA is TGTGCCAGCAGCCAAGGGACAGGCGGCTCCTACGAGCAGTACTTC.

This clone was observed a single time. V is TRBV7-3 and J is TRBJ2-5, with D perhaps being TRBD1 or TRBD2 (5 bases each). The V gene lost 4 bases and the J gene lost 3 bases, with 24 bases spanning the gap. Germline V gives CDR1 SGHTA, CDR2 FQGTGA. This CDR3 comprises 18 residues. The CDR3 here is CASSWLPGRERHKETQYF. The CDR3 nucleotides are TGTGCCAGCAGCTGGCTTCCGGGACGCGAGAGGCACAAAGAGACCCAGTACTTC.

The CDR3 reads CASSGGQDYGYTF. In DNA form, the CDR3 reads TGTGCCAGCAGTGGGGGACAGGACTATGGCTACACCTTC. The chain couples TRBV27 to TRBJ1-2, with 8 bases fitting TRBD1. The junction had 2 bases not matched to a gene; V was cut back by 5 bases and J by 3 bases. The length of the CDR3 is 13 residues. Germline V CDR1 and CDR2: MNHEY, SMNVEV (reference sequence).

The chain couples TRBV5-1 to TRBJ2-7, with 7 bases aligning to TRBD1. Germline CDR1 reads SGHRS; CDR2 reads YFSETQ. CDR3 length: 15 amino acids. With 2 bases clipped from V and 4 bases from J, the junction kept 9 bases outside the gene matches. CDR3: CASSFGQDLPYEQYF. CDR3 bases: TGCGCCAGCAGCTTTGGACAGGACCTACCGTACGAGCAGTACTTC.

The chain has TRBV3-1 (or the pseudogene TRBV3-2) and TRBJ1-6, with TRBD1 identical over 9 bases. The junction had 1 base not matched to a gene; V was cut back by 3 bases and J by 7 bases. The CDR3 spans 14 residues. CDR1 and CDR2 from the germline V gene are LGHDT and YNNKEL (reference sequence). This chain's CDR3 is CASSHGQGNSPLHF. The CDR3 nucleotides are TGTGCCAGCAGCCACGGACAGGGGAATTCACCCCTCCACTTT.

CDR3 DNA sequence: TGTGCCAGCTCAGTCCCTTCTGCAGATACGCAGTATTTT. Translating gives CASSVPSADTQYF. The J gene is TRBJ2-3, the V gene TRBV18; D is uncertain. The V and J ends lost 5 bases and 4 bases respectively, with 10 bases between them. Germline V gene data show CDR1 as KGHSH and CDR2 as LQKENI. The length of the CDR3 is 13 residues. The whole variable domain, filled in from reference TRBV18 and TRBJ2-3, reads NAGVMQNPRHLVRRRGQEARLRCSPMKGHSHVYWYRQLPEEGLKFMVYLQKENIIDESGMPKERFSAEFPKEGPSILRIQQVVRGDSAAYFCASSVPSADTQYFGPGTRLTVL.

The V gene is TRBV19, the J gene TRBJ2-1; 7 bases are a match to TRBD1. Germline CDR1 LNHDA, CDR2 SQIVND (reference sequence). Trimming took 3 bases from V and 9 from J; bases not matched to a gene: 14. The CDR3 loop spans 16 amino acids. CDR3: CASSIRLGRGNSEQFF. CDR3 in DNA: TGTGCCAGTAGTATTCGGTTGGGCAGGGGGAATAGTGAGCAGTTCTTC. Drawing the rest from reference TRBV19 and TRBJ2-1, the complete variable domain is DGGITQSPKYLFRKEGQNVTLSCEQNLNHDAMYWYRQDPGQGLRLIYYSQIVNDFQKGDIAEGYSVSREKKESFPLTVTSAQKNPTAFYLCASSIRLGRGNSEQFFGPGTRLTVL.

The chain links TRBV24-1 to TRBJ1-1; possibly TRBD1 for D (6 bases). The V end lost 9 bases, the J end lost 6 bases, and 19 bases lay between the germline ends. CDR1 KGHDR and CDR2 SFDVKD come from the germline V gene. The CDR3 spans 14 residues. The chain's CDR3 is CATRSGGLLPEAFF. The CDR3 coding sequence is TGTGCCACCCGAAGTGGGGGCTTGCTCCCTGAAGCTTTCTTT.

The chain is built from TRBV3-1 (or the pseudogene TRBV3-2) and TRBJ2-1; D is perhaps TRBD1 or TRBD2 (6 bases each). V was trimmed by 1 base and J by 7 bases, leaving 8 bases between them. The germline V gene encodes CDR1 LGHDT and CDR2 YNNKEL (reference sequence). This CDR3 is 13 amino acids long. The CDR3 region is CASSQVGGNEQFF. The CDR3 DNA sequence: TGTGCCAGCAGCCAAGTAGGGGGGAATGAGCAGTTCTTC.

The chain carries TRBV5-1 and TRBJ1-2, with D unresolved. This CDR3 comprises 13 residues. The V gene's germline CDR1 is SGHRS and CDR2 YFSETQ. V gave up 1 base and J gave up 1 base, with 5 bases separating them. This chain's CDR3 is CASSLSDNYGYTF. In DNA form, the CDR3 reads TGCGCCAGCAGCTTGTCTGATAACTATGGCTACACCTTC.

CDR3 amino acids: CATSRAPGLAAYEQYV. For the CDR3, the DNA is TGTGCCACCAGCAGAGCACCGGGACTAGCGGCCTACGAGCAGTACGTC. V is TRBV15 and J is TRBJ2-7; 11 bases map to TRBD2. Germline V lookup: CDR1 LNHNV, CDR2 YYDKDF (reference sequence). This CDR3 is built from 16 residues. J gave up 2 bases and V 1 base, and 4 bases lay outside the gene matches.

The V gene is TRBV7-9, the J gene TRBJ1-5, with 8 nucleotides matching TRBD1. Germline V gives CDR1 SEHNR, CDR2 FQNEAQ (reference sequence). The CDR3 is 16 amino acids. The ends lost 4 bases at V and 0 bases at J; junction bases unmatched: 5. In DNA, the CDR3 is TGTGCCAGCAGCTCCCTACAGGGGGATAGCAATCAGCCCCAGCATTTT. Its translation is CASSSLQGDSNQPQHF.

The rearrangement links TRBV25-1 to TRBJ1-1; no definite D call. Trimming removed 6 bases from V and 1 base from J, with 6 bases in between. CDR3 length: 12 residues. Germline V gene lookup returns CDR1 MGHDK and CDR2 SYGVNS. In DNA, the CDR3 is TGTGCCAGCAGGTTAGGGAACACTGAAGCTTTCTTT. It translates to CASRLGNTEAFF.

The CDR3 loop reads CASSYAGTGAHSPLHF. CDR3 nucleotides: TGTGCCAGCAGTTACGCGGGGACAGGGGCACATTCACCCCTCCACTTT. The chain combines TRBV6-2 or TRBV6-3 with TRBJ1-6; 10 bases agree with TRBD1. The CDR3 sequence is 16 residues long. Germline CDR1 MNHEY, CDR2 SVGEGT. V shed 2 bases and J 8 bases; nucleotides not matched to a gene: 6.

This rearrangement joins TRBV5-1 to TRBJ2-6; D remains unclear. CDR3 length: 16 amino acids. The germline V gene has CDR1 SGHRS and CDR2 YFSETQ. The V gene lost 0 bases and the J gene lost 2 bases, with 9 bases spanning the gap. The CDR3 here is CASSLGGLAGANVLTF. CDR3 in DNA: TGCGCCAGCAGCTTGGGAGGTCTTGCTGGGGCCAACGTCCTGACTTTC.

The J gene is TRBJ2-1, the V gene TRBV3-1 (or the pseudogene TRBV3-2); maybe TRBD2 (6 bases). The CDR3 has 13 residues. Germline V lookup: CDR1 LGHDT, CDR2 YNNKEL (reference sequence). Deletions cut 6 bases from V and 1 base from J, with 7 bases between. The CDR3 here is CASRGTSYNEQFF. In DNA, the CDR3 is TGTGCCAGCAGAGGGACTTCCTACAATGAGCAGTTCTTC.

The rearrangement uses TRBV7-9 and TRBJ1-4; D remains ambiguous. The length of the CDR3 is 13 residues. The V end was cut by 4 bases, the J end by 6 bases, with 9 bases between. Per germline, CDR1 SEHNR and CDR2 FQNEAQ (reference sequence). The CDR3 DNA reads TGTGCCAGCAGCTCAGGAGGCCATGAAAAACTGTTTTTT. This encodes CASSSGGHEKLFF.

V usage is TRBV29-1 and J usage is TRBJ1-1; 8 nucleotides align to TRBD1. The CDR3 contains 13 residues. Looked up from germline, CDR1 is SQVTM and CDR2 is ANQGSEA. With V trimmed by 4 bases and J by 3 bases, 4 bases remained unmatched. The CDR3 DNA follows: TGCAGCGTTGCAGGGGGCGCGGACACTGAAGCTTTCTTT. Amino acid sequence: CSVAGGADTEAFF.

This clone occurred a few times. The chain joins TRBV7-9 to TRBJ1-1, with D hard to call. V was trimmed by 4 bases and J by 8 bases, leaving 20 bases between them. CDR3 length: 15 residues. Germline V gives CDR1 SEHNR, CDR2 FQNEAQ (reference sequence). The CDR3 DNA reads as TGTGCCAGCAGCTCTTGGGTGTTAAGATTGGGGGAAGCTTTCTTT. This sequence encodes CASSSWVLRLGEAFF. The full variable domain, rest sourced from reference TRBV7-9 and TRBJ1-1, is DTGVSQNPRHKITKRGQNVTFRCDPISEHNRLYWYRQTLGQGPEFLTYFQNEAQLEKSRLLSDRFSAERPKGSFSTLEIQRTEQGDSAMYLCASSSWVLRLGEAFFGQGTRLTVV.

This sequence joins TRBV7-9 and TRBJ1-2; 9 positions agree with TRBD1. This CDR3 has 17 residues. Trimming took 4 bases from V and 3 from J; bases not matched to a gene: 12. Germline loops: CDR1 SEHNR, CDR2 FQNEAQ (reference sequence). CDR3 amino acids: CASSSLGQNRGHYGYTF. DNA of the CDR3: TGTGCCAGCAGCTCTCTGGGGCAAAACAGGGGGCACTATGGCTACACCTTC.

The V call is TRBV18, the J call TRBJ2-5; the D gene could be TRBD1 or TRBD2 (5 bases each). The V end was cut by 0 bases, the J end by 5 bases, with 13 bases between. Germline CDR1 reads KGHSH; CDR2 reads LQKENI. The CDR3 has 15 residues. The CDR3 bases are TGTGCCAGCTCACCACCGAGCCCGTGGGGGGAGACCCAGTACTTC. Its protein product is CASSPPSPWGETQYF.

The rearrangement joins TRBV6-5 to TRBJ1-1; the match to TRBD1 covers 10 bases. J lost 6 bases, V lost 0 bases, and 7 bases had no gene match. This CDR3 has 16 residues. Germline CDR1 and CDR2: MNHEY and SVGAGI. Here the CDR3 DNA reads TGTGCCAGCAGTTACTCGACAGGGGGCCAGGTTTCTGAAGCTTTCTTT. As protein: CASSYSTGGQVSEAFF.

The rearrangement joins TRBV7-2 to TRBJ2-1; D possibly corresponds to TRBD1 (6 bases). Looked up from germline, CDR1 is SGHTA and CDR2 is FQGNSA. V was pared by 1 base and J by 7 bases, with 14 bases between. CDR3 length: 15 amino acids. The CDR3 DNA reads TGTGCCAGCAGCTTAGAGTGGGGGCCTCCTAATGAGCAGTTCTTC. Translated: CASSLEWGPPNEQFF.

J is TRBJ2-7 and V is TRBV5-4; a possible D gene is TRBD1 (5 bases). Germline CDR1 and CDR2: SGHNT and YYREEE (reference sequence). The V end was cut by 4 bases, the J end by 5 bases, with 13 bases between. The CDR3 has 13 amino acids. CDR3 amino acids: CASSIMTEHEQYF. The CDR3 coding sequence is TGTGCCAGCAGCATAATGACAGAACACGAGCAGTACTTC. The full variable domain, with the rest looked up from reference TRBV5-4 and TRBJ2-7, is ETGVTQSPTHLIKTRGQQVTLRCSSQSGHNTVSWYQQALGQGPQFIFQYYREEENGRGNFPPRFSGLQFPNYSSELNVNALELDDSALYLCASSIMTEHEQYFGPGTRLTVT.

The chain uses TRBV19 and TRBJ2-2; D remains unclear. This CDR3 has 16 amino acids. Trimming left V 3 bases short and J 6 bases short, with 17 bases between. CDR1 and CDR2 from the germline V gene are LNHDA and SQIVND (reference sequence). The CDR3 coding sequence is TGTGCCAGTAGTATCCCGGACGGGCTAAGTGCCGGGGAGCTGTTTTTT. Translation: CASSIPDGLSAGELFF. The entire variable domain, with the rest obtained from reference TRBV19 and TRBJ2-2, is as follows: DGGITQSPKYLFRKEGQNVTLSCEQNLNHDAMYWYRQDPGQGLRLIYYSQIVNDFQKGDIAEGYSVSREKKESFPLTVTSAQKNPTAFYLCASSIPDGLSAGELFFGEGSRLTVL.